The 26 T cell receptor beta chains in this list originate from one sample, sequenced in a study of technical replicates of blood from a few donors. The assay was immunoSEQ multiplex PCR, and TCRdb's table has in-frame clones only and misses some. The table records 65,000 to 80,000 clones, about 92% of them present only once. The sequencing input was T cells isolated from PBMCs. The receptor set was obtained from a human donor in good health.

This chain connects TRBV13 to TRBJ2-1, with 10 positions matching TRBD2. The germline gives CDR1 PRHDT, CDR2 FYEKMQ (reference sequence). There are 15 residues in the CDR3. J lost 10 bases, V lost 3 bases, and 9 bases had no gene match. The CDR3 here is CASSFYGLAALEQFF. The CDR3 nucleotides read TGTGCCAGCAGCTTTTATGGACTAGCGGCTCTGGAGCAGTTCTTC.

The chain recombines TRBV5-1 with TRBJ2-5; 10 nucleotides align to TRBD1. The V gene end was trimmed by 2 bases and the J gene end by 3 bases; junction bases not matched to a gene: 1. Germline lookup yields CDR1 SGHRS and CDR2 YFSETQ. This CDR3 spans 14 amino acids. CDR3 DNA: TGCGCCAGCAGCTTCGGGACAGGGGAAGAGACCCAGTACTTC. Protein: CASSFGTGEETQYF.

The chain combines TRBV4-1 with TRBJ1-2; 7 bases fit TRBD1. The junction had 4 bases not matched to a gene; V was cut back by 3 bases and J by 9 bases. CDR1 and CDR2 (germline): MGHRA, YSYEKL. The CDR3 consists of 12 residues. CDR3 nucleotides: TGCGCCAGCAGCCACCCGGGACAGTGCTACACCTTC. Translation gives CASSHPGQCYTF.

V and J are TRBV6-5 and TRBJ2-2; D not certain. Trimming pared 1 base from V and 3 bases from J, leaving 9 bases between. The V gene's germline CDR1 is MNHEY and CDR2 SVGAGI. The CDR3 covers 15 residues. For the CDR3, the DNA is TGTGCCAGCAGTTACTTTAACAGCTACACCGGGGAGCTGTTTTTT. Encoded protein: CASSYFNSYTGELFF.

The chain combines TRBV6-4 with TRBJ2-3; no definite D call. The CDR3 totals 13 residues. V was trimmed by 0 bases and J by 10 bases, leaving 11 bases between them. Germline lookup yields CDR1 MRHNA and CDR2 SNTAGT. The CDR3 loop is CASSDSEREAQYF. The CDR3 coding sequence is TGTGCCAGCAGTGACTCCGAGAGAGAGGCGCAGTATTTT.

This clone occurred once. This chain joins TRBV29-1 and TRBJ2-1; TRBD1 matches 10 bases. This CDR3 contains 15 residues. V shed 7 bases and J 0 bases; nucleotides not matched to a gene: 6. The germline CDR1 and CDR2 sequences are SQVTM and ANQGSEA. CDR3 protein: CSADRDRGSYNEQFF. CDR3 nucleotides: TGCAGCGCCGACCGGGACAGGGGCTCCTACAATGAGCAGTTCTTC.

This rearrangement joins TRBV30 to TRBJ2-3, with 8 bases matching TRBD1. Per germline, CDR1 GTSNPN and CDR2 SVGIG (reference sequence). The CDR3 is 13 amino acids. V lost 3 bases to trimming and J lost 6 bases; unmatched junction nucleotides: 5. CDR3 coding DNA: TGTGCCTGGAGCGGACAGGGCGGGGATACGCAGTATTTT. Its translation is CAWSGQGGDTQYF.

In nucleotides, the CDR3 is TGTGCCAGCAGCTTTGACTATGTTACCACAGATACGCAGTATTTT. Translating gives CASSFDYVTTDTQYF. V usage is TRBV11-3 and J usage is TRBJ2-3; TRBD2 is a possible D gene (5 bases). This CDR3 has 15 amino acids. Between the trimmed V and J ends, which lost 3 bases and 2 bases, there was a span of 12 bases. The germline gives CDR1 SGHNT, CDR2 YENEEA. The entire variable domain, with the rest obtained from reference TRBV11-3 and TRBJ2-3, is as follows: EAGVVQSPRYKIIEKKQPVAFWCNPISGHNTLYWYLQNLGQGPELLIRYENEEAVDDSQLPKDRFSAERLKGVDSTLKIQPAELGDSAVYLCASSFDYVTTDTQYFGPGTRLTVL.

The rearrangement links TRBV10-1 to TRBJ2-2; 7 nucleotides line up with TRBD1. Per germline, CDR1 WNHNN and CDR2 SYGVQD (reference sequence). CDR3 length equals 15 residues. V was pared by 3 bases and J by 0 bases, with 1 base of the junction left unmatched. The CDR3 reads CASSEGQANTGELFF. The CDR3, as DNA: TGCGCCAGCAGTGAAGGACAGGCGAACACCGGGGAGCTGTTTTTT.

The rearrangement joins TRBV11-2 to TRBJ2-7; D gene uncertain. With 0 bases removed from V and 1 base from J, the gap between germline ends came to 4 bases. This CDR3 contains 13 residues. Germline-derived CDR1 and CDR2 are SGHAT and FQNNGV. The CDR3 DNA sequence: TGTGCCAGCAGCTTAGATCCGTCCTACGAGCAGTACTTC. Protein sequence: CASSLDPSYEQYF.

The rearrangement links TRBV6-5 to TRBJ1-5; the D is unclear. The CDR3 covers 12 residues. CDR1 MNHEY and CDR2 SVGAGI come from the germline V gene. The V end was cut by 6 bases, the J end by 5 bases, with 8 bases between. The CDR3 bases are TGTGCCAGCAGCCCTGGAGATCAGCCCCAGCATTTT. Its translation is CASSPGDQPQHF.

This chain connects TRBV7-9 to TRBJ1-2, with 7 bases fitting TRBD1. Looked up from germline, CDR1 is SEHNR and CDR2 is FQNEAQ (reference sequence). The length of the CDR3 is 14 residues. After removal of 5 bases from V and 4 bases from J, the junction contained 7 bases not matched to a gene. The CDR3 DNA reads TGTGCCAGCAGCGCGACAGGGTCTCCCTATGGCTACACCTTC. Protein: CASSATGSPYGYTF. Full variable domain (missing parts from reference TRBV7-9 and TRBJ1-2): DTGVSQNPRHKITKRGQNVTFRCDPISEHNRLYWYRQTLGQGPEFLTYFQNEAQLEKSRLLSDRFSAERPKGSFSTLEIQRTEQGDSAMYLCASSATGSPYGYTFGSGTRLTVV.

As for this clone: The junction departs from the called germline gene at one end, perhaps through a read error. The chain carries TRBV7-2 and TRBJ2-3; 11 positions match TRBD2. The CDR3 has 15 residues. The germline V gene encodes CDR1 SGHTA and CDR2 FQGNSA. The CDR3 protein is CASRLAGGSGDTQYF. The CDR3 DNA follows: TGTGCCAGCAGGTTAGCGGGAGGGAGTGGAGATACGCAGTATTTT.

This chain connects TRBV7-8 to TRBJ1-5; TRBD1 aligns across 9 bases. The germline CDR1 and CDR2 sequences are SGHVS and FQNEAQ. This CDR3 contains 14 residues. The V segment lost 5 bases and the J segment 5 bases; nucleotides outside the gene matches: 4. The CDR3 reads CASSKGQGYQPQHF. The CDR3 coding sequence is TGTGCCAGCAGCAAAGGACAGGGGTATCAGCCCCAGCATTTT.

The chain joins TRBV6-5 to TRBJ1-5; D not certain. V was clipped by 0 bases and J by 3 bases, with 12 bases between them. This CDR3 is built from 16 residues. Looked up from germline, CDR1 is MNHEY and CDR2 is SVGAGI. CDR3 in DNA: TGTGCCAGCAGTTACTCGCCTCGGGGAACCAATCAGCCCCAGCATTTT. Translation: CASSYSPRGTNQPQHF.

The chain is built from TRBV29-1 and TRBJ2-7; 7 nucleotides match TRBD2. CDR1 SQVTM and CDR2 ANQGSEA come from the germline V gene. This CDR3 comprises 16 residues. V was pared by 2 bases and J by 6 bases, with 16 bases of the junction left unmatched. CDR3 region: CSVEIIAGVKASEQYF. The CDR3 bases are TGCAGCGTTGAAATAATCGCGGGGGTAAAAGCTTCCGAGCAGTACTTC.

V usage is TRBV4-2 and J usage is TRBJ1-1; D gene uncertain. The germline gives CDR1 LGHNA, CDR2 YNFKEQ. The CDR3 covers 19 residues. V was clipped by 0 bases and J by 0 bases, with 20 bases between them. The CDR3 sequence: CASSQDNNVPRTMNTEAFF. The CDR3 coding sequence is TGTGCCAGCAGCCAAGATAACAATGTCCCCCGAACCATGAACACTGAAGCTTTCTTT.

The chain carries TRBV5-5 and TRBJ2-2, with 7 bases matching TRBD1. Germline lookup yields CDR1 SGHKS and CDR2 YYEKEE (reference sequence). This CDR3 is built from 15 residues. V shed 2 bases, J shed 2 bases, and the junction held 3 bases outside the gene matches. The DNA of the CDR3 is TGTGCCAGCAGCTTAGACAGGGTCAACACCGGGGAGCTGTTTTTT. Protein sequence: CASSLDRVNTGELFF.

The J gene is TRBJ1-5, the V gene TRBV2; D unclear. The CDR3 extends over 12 amino acids. In germline, CDR1 is SNHLY, CDR2 FYNNEI. Trimming stripped 7 bases from V and 4 bases from J, with 8 bases between. In nucleotides, the CDR3 is TGTGCCAGCACACCGGGAAATCAGCCCCAGCATTTT. It yields the protein CASTPGNQPQHF.

The chain joins TRBV11-1 to TRBJ2-1, with TRBD2 matching over 11 bases. The CDR3 runs 15 residues. V dropped 5 bases and J dropped 3; count of bases not matched to a gene: 3. CDR1 and CDR2 (germline): SGHAT, FQDESV (reference sequence). The CDR3 protein is CASSPTSGSYNEQFF. CDR3 nucleotides: TGTGCCAGCAGCCCCACTAGCGGGAGCTACAATGAGCAGTTCTTC. The full variable domain, in which reference TRBV11-1 and TRBJ2-1 provide the parts outside the CDR3, is EAEVAQSPRYKITEKSQAVAFWCDPISGHATLYWYRQILGQGPELLVQFQDESVVDDSQLPKDRFSAERLKGVDSTLKIQPAELGDSAMYLCASSPTSGSYNEQFFGPGTRLTVL.

The rearrangement joins TRBV28 to TRBJ2-3, with 14 bases identical to TRBD2. J was trimmed by 6 bases and V by 6 bases; bases with no gene match: 5. The CDR3 runs 15 residues. Germline loops: CDR1 MDHEN, CDR2 SYDVKM. This CDR3 is CASSPGLAGADTQYF. The CDR3 nucleotides read TGTGCCAGCAGCCCGGGACTAGCGGGAGCTGATACGCAGTATTTT.

The V and J genes are TRBV7-6 and TRBJ2-7; 7 nucleotides align to TRBD1. V lost 5 bases to trimming and J lost 3 bases; unmatched junction nucleotides: 4. This CDR3 comprises 13 residues. CDR1 SGHVS and CDR2 FNYEAQ come from the germline V gene. CDR3 loop: CASSQGQLYEQYF. The DNA of the CDR3 is TGTGCCAGCAGCCAGGGACAGCTCTACGAGCAGTACTTC.

The genes are TRBV11-3 and TRBJ2-1, with 15 bases that match TRBD2. This CDR3 region has 17 residues. Germline assignment: CDR1 SGHNT and CDR2 YENEEA. V dropped 5 bases and J dropped 4; count of bases not matched to a gene: 6. This CDR3 is CASSKGLAGGVYNEQFF. CDR3 in DNA: TGTGCCAGCAGCAAGGGACTAGCGGGAGGCGTATACAATGAGCAGTTCTTC.

The chain recombines TRBV7-6 with TRBJ1-1, with D uncertain. The CDR3 has 14 amino acids. Germline values: CDR1 SGHVS, CDR2 FNYEAQ. Trimming shortened V by 1 base and J by 5 bases, and 11 bases separated the two germline ends. The CDR3 DNA reads as TGTGCCAGCAGCTTAGTGGCTGTATCTACTGAAGCTTTCTTT. It translates to CASSLVAVSTEAFF.

This sequence joins TRBV6-5 and TRBJ2-3, with D perhaps TRBD2 (6 bases). Trimming cost V 6 bases and J 6 bases, with 19 bases left between them. Looked up from germline, CDR1 is MNHEY and CDR2 is SVGAGI. This CDR3 spans 15 amino acids. The CDR3 DNA reads TGTGCCAGCAGCCCTCTACAGCGGGCTGCGGATACGCAGTATTTT. This sequence encodes CASSPLQRAADTQYF.

The CDR3 nucleotides read TGTGCCGGGTGGTTTCAGGGAAACGAAGGCTATGAGCAGTTCTTC. It encodes CAGWFQGNEGYEQFF. The chain uses TRBV30 and TRBJ2-1, with D possibly TRBD1 on 5 matching bases. With 8 bases removed from V and 8 bases from J, the gap between germline ends came to 25 bases. The length of the CDR3 is 15 residues. The germline V gene encodes CDR1 GTSNPN and CDR2 SVGIG (reference sequence).